The present entry profiles one T cell receptor (beta chain) with its context. The antigen is not known. Diagnoses were established using clinical symptoms, serum thyroxine and TRAb, thyroid ultrasound and orbital computed tomography. This sample is part of a study of T cells in Graves' hyperthyroidism and ophthalmopathy. General observations from the study: Appearing also in blood were most of the thyroid clonotypes expanded above 0.001.

Amplified regions were TCR beta CDR3 sequences from RNA transcripts. The HTBI set primed first-round TCR CDR3 RT-PCR. TCRdb independently ran MiXCR on the multiplex PCR reads; one entry per CDR3 protein. Of 310,000 or so distinct CDR3 sequences in the sample, over 15% are singletons; the top ten hold around 58%. Germline CDR1 and CDR2: KGHSH and LQKENI. The ends were cut back, 4 bases at V and 3 bases at J, with 19 bases in the middle. The CDR3 sequence is 16 residues long. This receptor was identified in a woman aged 55-75 years with Graves' ophthalmopathy. Material: blood. The chain employs TRBV18 and TRBJ2-7, with D perhaps TRBD2 (6 bases). The CDR3 region is CASSRGVSGGFYEQYF. CDR3 nucleotide sequence: TGTGCCAGCTCACGGGGGGTATCGGGTGGTTTCTACGAGCAGTACTTC.